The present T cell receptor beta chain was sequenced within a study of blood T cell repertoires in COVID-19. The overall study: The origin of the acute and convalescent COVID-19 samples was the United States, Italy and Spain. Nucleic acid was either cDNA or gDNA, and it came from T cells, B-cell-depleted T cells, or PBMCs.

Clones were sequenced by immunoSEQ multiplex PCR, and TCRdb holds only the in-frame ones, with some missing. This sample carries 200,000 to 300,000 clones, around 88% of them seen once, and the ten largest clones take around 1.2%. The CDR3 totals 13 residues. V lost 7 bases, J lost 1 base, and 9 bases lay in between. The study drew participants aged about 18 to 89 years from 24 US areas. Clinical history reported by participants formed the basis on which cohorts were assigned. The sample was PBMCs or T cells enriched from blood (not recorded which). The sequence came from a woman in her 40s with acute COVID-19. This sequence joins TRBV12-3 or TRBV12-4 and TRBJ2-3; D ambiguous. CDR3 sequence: CASTPHGTDTQYF. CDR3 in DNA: TGTGCCAGCACACCACACGGCACAGATACGCAGTATTTT.